The 15 T cell receptor beta chains listed next were all sequenced from one sample in a study of cytomegalovirus exposure and HLA in healthy donors. The data were produced by immunoSEQ multiplex PCR, yet TCRdb's version contains in-frame clones alone and is incomplete. The data contain 150,000 to 200,000 clones, 85% to 90% of them singletons. The sample comprised PBMCs. The receptors here all came from a man aged 18 to 30 in good health and CMV-seronegative.

The chain has TRBV4-1 and TRBJ1-2; no reliable D call. V was clipped by 0 bases and J by 0 bases, with 5 bases between them. The CDR3 runs to 14 residues. Germline lookup yields CDR1 MGHRA and CDR2 YSYEKL. The CDR3 nucleotides read TGCGCCAGCAGCCAAGATACAGCTAACTATGGCTACACCTTC. Protein product: CASSQDTANYGYTF.

In this sample, this clone turned up a few times. The rearrangement links TRBV19 to TRBJ2-2, with D possibly matching TRBD1 (6 bases). Looked up from germline, CDR1 is LNHDA and CDR2 is SQIVND (reference sequence). Trimming removed 7 bases from V and 6 bases from J, with 15 bases in between. The CDR3 contains 14 residues. CDR3: CASTPPNRAGELFF. The CDR3 nucleotides read TGTGCCAGTACCCCACCCAACAGGGCCGGGGAGCTGTTTTTT.

The DNA of the CDR3 is TGTGCCAGCTCCCCAGGGGGGGACGTTTCACCCCTCCACTTT. As protein: CASSPGGDVSPLHF. The genes are TRBV18 and TRBJ1-6; TRBD1 matches 7 bases. The junction had 8 bases not matched to a gene; V was cut back by 6 bases and J by 9 bases. The germline CDR1 and CDR2 sequences are KGHSH and LQKENI. The CDR3 is made up of 14 amino acids.

This clone appeared once. This rearrangement joins TRBV27 to TRBJ1-1, with 8 bases matching TRBD1. Germline CDR1 and CDR2: MNHEY and SMNVEV (reference sequence). The CDR3 runs 13 residues. Germline trimming cut 3 bases from V and 10 bases from J; bases unmatched to any gene: 7. CDR3 nucleotides: TGTGCCAGCAGTTTGCGGACAGGGCAGGGAGCTTTCTTT. This codes for CASSLRTGQGAFF.

The chain combines TRBV28 with TRBJ1-1; tentative D call: TRBD1 (6 bases). Germline CDR1 reads MDHEN; CDR2 reads SYDVKM. The CDR3 sequence is 14 residues long. Trimming stripped 8 bases from V and 4 bases from J, with 17 bases between. The CDR3 is CASGSPGERTEAFF. The CDR3 DNA reads TGTGCCAGCGGATCGCCAGGGGAGCGCACTGAAGCTTTCTTT.

The rearrangement joins TRBV28 to TRBJ1-2; 7 nucleotides agree with TRBD1. The CDR3 spans 14 residues. V lost 11 bases and J lost 4; bases outside the gene matches: 13. Germline V gene sequence: CDR1 MDHEN, CDR2 SYDVKM. Here the CDR3 reads CASGGEGRGYGYTF. The CDR3 DNA sequence: TGTGCCTCAGGGGGAGAGGGCAGGGGCTATGGCTACACCTTC.

The chain carries TRBV6-1 and TRBJ1-1; possible D gene TRBD1, 5 bases. The germline CDR1 and CDR2 sequences are MNHNS and SASEGT. CDR3 size: 15 residues. Trimming stripped 2 bases from V and 1 base from J, with 11 bases between. The CDR3 reads CASSELWRGNTEAFF. The CDR3 DNA sequence: TGTGCCAGCAGTGAATTGTGGAGGGGGAACACTGAAGCTTTCTTT.

V gene TRBV19 combines with J gene TRBJ2-1, with a weak D call TRBD2 (5 bases). Germline V lookup: CDR1 LNHDA, CDR2 SQIVND (reference sequence). The CDR3 is made up of 15 amino acids. V shed 5 bases and J shed 3 bases, with 14 bases lying between them. The CDR3 sequence is CASSAGLWVYNEQFF. The CDR3 bases are TGTGCCAGTAGTGCCGGACTGTGGGTCTACAATGAGCAGTTCTTC.

The V gene is TRBV2, the J gene TRBJ2-7, with 9 bases fitting TRBD1. Losses at the gene ends were 1 base for V and 6 bases for J; bases not matched to a gene: 4. Germline lookup yields CDR1 SNHLY and CDR2 FYNNEI. The CDR3 is 14 amino acids. CDR3 DNA: TGTGCCAGCAGTGAAGAGGGACAGGGAGGCGAGCAGTACGTC. Its translation is CASSEEGQGGEQYV.

The chain has TRBV25-1 and TRBJ2-5; TRBD2 aligns across 15 bases. V dropped 6 bases and J dropped 4; count of bases not matched to a gene: 6. The CDR3 runs 16 residues. Per the germline V gene, CDR1 is MGHDK and CDR2 is SYGVNS. The CDR3 loop reads CASRPGLAGGGETQYF. CDR3 DNA: TGTGCCAGCAGACCGGGACTAGCGGGGGGAGGAGAGACCCAGTACTTC.

The chain has TRBV7-8 and TRBJ2-4; tentative D call: TRBD1 (5 bases). Trimming took off 1 base at V and 0 bases at J, with 10 bases between the two ends. Germline V gene lookup returns CDR1 SGHVS and CDR2 FQNEAQ. The CDR3 sequence is 16 residues long. DNA of the CDR3: TGTGCCAGCAGCTTAGATAGGACACTAGCCAAAAACATTCAGTACTTC. Translating gives CASSLDRTLAKNIQYF.

The rearrangement joins TRBV19 to TRBJ2-6; 9 positions agree with TRBD1. V shed 7 bases, J shed 1 base, and the junction held 5 bases outside the gene matches. The CDR3 covers 16 residues. Germline V gene sequence: CDR1 LNHDA, CDR2 SQIVND (reference sequence). CDR3 protein: CASTGTGWSGANVLTF. CDR3 sequence (DNA): TGTGCCAGTACCGGGACAGGGTGGTCTGGGGCCAACGTCCTGACTTTC.

This chain joins TRBV18 and TRBJ1-5; 9 nucleotides match TRBD1. Germline V gives CDR1 KGHSH, CDR2 LQKENI. V trimming: 3 bases; J trimming: 5 bases; junction bases outside the gene matches: 5. The CDR3 has 15 amino acids. CDR3 DNA: TGTGCCAGCTCACCCACAGGGGGCGGGGATCAGCCCCAGCATTTT. Translated: CASSPTGGGDQPQHF. The complete variable domain, with remaining parts taken from reference TRBV18 and TRBJ1-5, reads NAGVMQNPRHLVRRRGQEARLRCSPMKGHSHVYWYRQLPEEGLKFMVYLQKENIIDESGMPKERFSAEFPKEGPSILRIQQVVRGDSAAYFCASSPTGGGDQPQHFGDGTRLSIL.

The chain links TRBV7-2 to TRBJ2-7; 8 bases are shared with TRBD2. The CDR3 length is 17 residues. J was trimmed by 2 bases and V by 6 bases; bases with no gene match: 15. The germline gives CDR1 SGHTA, CDR2 FQGNSA. CDR3 in amino acids: CASSQPFLAGNPYEQYF. Here the CDR3 DNA reads TGTGCCAGCAGTCAGCCATTCCTAGCGGGTAACCCCTACGAGCAGTACTTC.

This chain links TRBV5-5 with TRBJ1-2; D gene uncertain. The germline V gene encodes CDR1 SGHKS and CDR2 YYEKEE (reference sequence). V shed 0 bases and J shed 4 bases, with 13 bases lying between them. This CDR3 spans 15 amino acids. The CDR3 here is CASSLGQVISYGYTF. For the CDR3, the DNA is TGTGCCAGCAGCTTGGGCCAGGTTATTTCCTATGGCTACACCTTC.